This T cell receptor beta chain was sequenced during a study of regulatory T cells in long-lasting Graves disease. As for this clonotype: Its cognate antigen is unknown.

Libraries of TCR beta came from iRepertoire HTBI primers plus Arm-PCR of CDR3 regions. One entry per CDR3 protein, called by TCRdb with MiXCR from the multiplex PCR reads. The sample holds approximately 540,000 distinct CDR3 sequences, around 13% seen once. Time point of the sample: newly diagnosed GD, antithyroid drugs for less than 3 months. The authors made the TCR library using RNA they extracted from PBMCs. Whole-study results and caveats: The researchers studied only peripheral blood, not thyroid tissue.

Germline lookup yields CDR1 DFQATT and CDR2 SNEGSKA (reference sequence). CDR3 length: 15 residues. J lost 2 bases, V lost 6 bases, and 11 bases had no gene match. The same sample was also used in a study of T cells in Graves' hyperthyroidism and ophthalmopathy. That paper notes: Each diagnosis drew on symptoms, thyroxine, TRAb, thyroid ultrasound and orbital computed tomography findings. First-round RT-PCR with HTBI primers amplified the TCR CDR3 region.

The source was peripheral blood mononuclear cells (PBMCs), collected at new diagnosis, from a patient treated with antithyroid drugs. The receptor was isolated from a woman in her thirties with Graves disease. The chain joins TRBV20-1 to TRBJ2-7, with 9 bases that match TRBD2. This CDR3 reads CSAGRGGRSPYEQYF. CDR3 nucleotide sequence: TGCAGTGCGGGGCGGGGGGGGCGCTCCCCCTACGAGCAGTACTTC.